This T cell receptor beta chain was sequenced in a study of blood T cell repertoires in COVID-19. Participants reported their clinical history, and cohort assignment relied on those reports. The table came from immunoSEQ multiplex PCR; TCRdb's copy has only in-frame clones and leaves some out. The sample includes approximately 290,000 clones, almost 90% of them seen just once. The CDR3 runs 14 residues. V shed 2 bases and J shed 6 bases, with 13 bases lying between them. The germline V gene encodes CDR1 SGHTA and CDR2 FQGTGA. This clone was seen a few times. The clonotype originates from a woman aged 18-29 years with acute COVID-19. The chain uses TRBV7-3 and TRBJ1-1, with a possible D match to TRBD1 (6 bases). The sample comprised PBMCs or T cells enriched from blood (not recorded which). CDR3 in DNA: TGTGCCAGCAGCTTAGATCAGGGGATCGCTGAAGCTTTCTTT. Encoded protein: CASSLDQGIAEAFF.